Shown below are 3 T cell receptor beta chains from a single sample sequenced in a study of blood T cell repertoires in COVID-19. Clones were sequenced by immunoSEQ multiplex PCR, and TCRdb holds only the in-frame ones, with some missing. Among some 80,000 clones listed, approximately 86% were seen once. Sequenced: peripheral blood. The source of these receptors is a man older than 75 with active or convalescent COVID-19.

This chain links TRBV6-5 with TRBJ2-1, with D possibly TRBD2 on 7 matching bases. Germline V gives CDR1 MNHEY, CDR2 SVGAGI. The CDR3 extends over 15 amino acids. V lost 6 bases to trimming and J lost 8 bases, with 20 bases between them. In nucleotides, the CDR3 is TGTGCCAGCAGCCTACGGACAGCCGGGGGGTATGAGCAGTTCTTC. Its protein is CASSLRTAGGYEQFF.

The rearrangement uses TRBV6-5 and TRBJ1-5; 7 nucleotides agree with TRBD1. Looked up from germline, CDR1 is MNHEY and CDR2 is SVGAGI. There are 14 residues in the CDR3. The V and J ends lost 7 bases and 7 bases, in that order; junction bases with no gene match: 10. CDR3 amino acids: CASILTGEWQPQHF. The CDR3 DNA sequence: TGTGCCAGCATTCTTACAGGGGAGTGGCAGCCCCAGCATTTT.

The rearrangement links TRBV4-1 to TRBJ1-3; TRBD1 aligns across 9 bases. J was trimmed by 0 bases and V by 1 base; bases with no gene match: 4. This CDR3 has 17 residues. CDR1 and CDR2 (germline): MGHRA, YSYEKL. DNA of the CDR3: TGCGCCAGCAGCCAAGTGGGGACAGGGAGCTCTGGAAACACCATATATTTT. Its translation: CASSQVGTGSSGNTIYF.